These 26 T cell receptor beta chains were all obtained from the same sample, sequenced in a study of blood T cell repertoires in COVID-19. Libraries were prepared by immunoSEQ multiplex PCR; TCRdb keeps only in-frame clonotypes and omits some of them. The data contain a few hundred thousand clones, less than 90% of them singletons. Sequencing input: peripheral blood. These receptors were taken from a man aged 35-49 years with active or convalescent COVID-19.

The chain couples TRBV28 to TRBJ2-1; D is possibly TRBD2 (5 bases). From germline, CDR1 is MDHEN and CDR2 SYDVKM. Trimming stripped 1 base from V and 2 bases from J, with 12 bases between. The CDR3 spans 16 residues. The DNA of the CDR3 is TGTGCCAGCAGTTTATTCGTCCGGCGGGCCTACAATGAGCAGTTCTTC. Translated, it gives CASSLFVRRAYNEQFF.

The rearrangement joins TRBV5-5 to TRBJ1-1; D gene unclear. Per the germline V gene, CDR1 is SGHKS and CDR2 is YYEKEE (reference sequence). V lost 2 bases and J 3 bases, leaving 11 bases between the germline ends. The CDR3 is made up of 14 amino acids. The CDR3 DNA sequence: TGTGCCAGCAGCTTTACCGGGATCTACACTGAAGCTTTCTTT. This encodes CASSFTGIYTEAFF.

The chain couples TRBV28 to TRBJ2-1; D possibly corresponds to TRBD2 (6 bases). V lost 3 bases to trimming and J lost 0 bases, with 6 bases between them. This CDR3 has 14 residues. The germline CDR1 and CDR2 sequences are MDHEN and SYDVKM. The CDR3 DNA follows: TGTGCCAGCAGTTTCGGGAGCTCCTACAATGAGCAGTTCTTC. It is translated as CASSFGSSYNEQFF.

This chain uses TRBV2 with TRBJ1-1, with TRBD1 as a possible D gene (6 bases). Per germline, CDR1 SNHLY and CDR2 FYNNEI. This CDR3 is 15 amino acids long. The ends were cut back, 9 bases at V and 2 bases at J, with 19 bases in the middle. Written as DNA, the CDR3 is TGTGCCAGAAGGGGGGCGGGGGGCCTCAACACTGAAGCTTTCTTT. This sequence encodes CARRGAGGLNTEAFF.

The rearrangement uses TRBV9 and TRBJ2-3; the match to TRBD2 covers 7 bases. The trim removed 2 bases at V and 0 bases at J, leaving 6 bases unmatched. Germline V gene lookup returns CDR1 SGDLS and CDR2 YYNGEE. This CDR3 spans 16 amino acids. The CDR3 DNA reads TGTGCCAGCAGCGTTGCGGGAGCCCCAAGCACAGATACGCAGTATTTT. This codes for CASSVAGAPSTDTQYF.

The chain joins TRBV5-5 to TRBJ1-2; 7 positions agree with TRBD1. The CDR3 contains 14 residues. Germline V lookup: CDR1 SGHKS, CDR2 YYEKEE (reference sequence). V dropped 4 bases and J dropped 8; count of bases not matched to a gene: 11. Here the CDR3 DNA reads TGTGCCAGCAGCCGGACGGGTAGGGACAGAGGCTACACCTTC. Protein product: CASSRTGRDRGYTF.

The chain is built from TRBV14 and TRBJ2-5, with D possibly being TRBD2 (5 bases). Germline lookup yields CDR1 SGHDN and CDR2 FVKESK. Trimming stripped 1 base from V and 5 bases from J, with 14 bases between. The length of the CDR3 is 15 residues. The DNA of the CDR3 is TGTGCCAGCAGCCAAGCAGCGGTCACAAGGGAGACCCAGTACTTC. This translates into CASSQAAVTRETQYF.

The chain carries TRBV5-4 and TRBJ2-7; 7 bases match TRBD2. From germline, CDR1 is SGHNT and CDR2 YYREEE (reference sequence). Germline trimming cut 6 bases from V and 6 bases from J; bases unmatched to any gene: 12. The CDR3 runs 14 residues. Here the CDR3 DNA reads TGTGCCAGCAACTTCCGGGGAGGGGTGGGCGAGCAGTACTTC. This translates into CASNFRGGVGEQYF.

V and J are TRBV4-1 and TRBJ1-5, with a possible D match to TRBD1 (6 bases). The CDR3 totals 18 residues. The V end lost 4 bases, the J end lost 3 bases, and 22 bases lay between the germline ends. Germline V gene data show CDR1 as MGHRA and CDR2 as YSYEKL. The chain's CDR3 is CASSLAGGAGRNNQPQHF. CDR3 sequence (DNA): TGCGCCAGCAGCCTGGCGGGGGGGGCCGGGAGAAACAATCAGCCCCAGCATTTT.

V gene TRBV30 combines with J gene TRBJ1-4; no definite D call. The CDR3 is made up of 13 amino acids. Deletions cut 5 bases from V and 2 bases from J, with 9 bases between. Germline V lookup: CDR1 GTSNPN, CDR2 SVGIG (reference sequence). CDR3 bases: TGTGCCTGGGCAGAGGGTACTAATGAAAAACTGTTTTTT. Translating it yields CAWAEGTNEKLFF.

J is TRBJ2-5 and V is TRBV6-5, with 11 bases lining up with TRBD2. Unmatched junction bases numbered 8, after V lost 5 bases and J lost 6 bases. Germline V lookup: CDR1 MNHEY, CDR2 SVGAGI. The CDR3 has 15 amino acids. The CDR3 DNA reads TGTGCCAGCAGTATCCTAGCGGGAGGTGTAAAGACCCAGTACTTC. This codes for CASSILAGGVKTQYF.

The genes are TRBV6-5 and TRBJ1-3, with 9 nucleotides matching TRBD1. The CDR3 loop spans 14 amino acids. With 6 bases clipped from V and 9 bases from J, the junction kept 9 bases outside the gene matches. Germline CDR1 is MNHEY and CDR2 is SVGAGI. This CDR3 reads CASRPGQGSRTIYF. The CDR3 DNA reads TGTGCCAGCAGACCCGGACAGGGGAGTCGCACCATATATTTT.

The rearrangement joins TRBV25-1 to TRBJ2-1, with 7 bases aligning to TRBD1. Germline values: CDR1 MGHDK, CDR2 SYGVNS. V lost 10 bases, J lost 3 bases, and 9 bases stayed unmatched. The CDR3 is 14 amino acids. The CDR3: CANTGTADYNEQFF. The CDR3 DNA reads TGTGCCAATACCGGGACAGCAGACTACAATGAGCAGTTCTTC.

This rearrangement joins TRBV11-3 to TRBJ1-6; D unresolved. V lost 0 bases, J lost 10 bases, and 7 bases lay in between. Germline V gene data show CDR1 as SGHNT and CDR2 as YENEEA. The CDR3 runs 13 residues. The CDR3 nucleotides read TGTGCCAGCAGCTTAGATATGCGATCACCCCTCCACTTT. Translating gives CASSLDMRSPLHF.

The V and J genes are TRBV18 and TRBJ2-7; 10 bases are a match to TRBD1. Germline-derived CDR1 and CDR2 are KGHSH and LQKENI. The trim removed 4 bases at V and 7 bases at J, leaving 7 bases unmatched. This CDR3 is built from 14 residues. CDR3 nucleotide sequence: TGTGCCAGCTCACTTAGTCCGGGACAGGGGGAGCAGTACTTC. Its translation: CASSLSPGQGEQYF.

The gene calls are TRBV28 and TRBJ1-2; 8 positions match TRBD1. CDR3 size: 13 residues. Per germline, CDR1 MDHEN and CDR2 SYDVKM. Trimming removed 5 bases from V and 8 bases from J; junction bases left unmatched: 7. The CDR3 DNA is TGTGCCAGCAGTCCCGGACAGGGTTTAGGCTACACCTTC. This gives the protein CASSPGQGLGYTF.

A note on this clone: Sequence at one end of the junction differs from germline and may be a read error. The gene calls are TRBV7-8 and TRBJ1-2, with 10 bases identical to TRBD1. This CDR3 spans 13 amino acids. CDR1 and CDR2 from the germline V gene are SGHVS and FQNEAQ. The chain's CDR3 is CASSAGTGDEFHF. CDR3 in DNA: TGTGCCAGCAGCGCCGGGACAGGGGACGAATTCCACTTC.

V and J are TRBV28 and TRBJ1-6; possible D gene TRBD1, 5 bases. This CDR3 spans 15 amino acids. Germline V lookup: CDR1 MDHEN, CDR2 SYDVKM. V lost 1 base and J lost 8, with 12 bases in between. This CDR3 is CASSLSTRGYSPLHF. The CDR3 DNA sequence: TGTGCCAGCAGTTTATCCACAAGGGGTTATTCACCCCTCCACTTT.

This rearrangement joins TRBV11-2 to TRBJ2-1; TRBD2 aligns across 7 bases. The CDR3 loop spans 17 amino acids. CDR1 and CDR2 from the germline V gene are SGHAT and FQNNGV. Losses at the gene ends were 1 base for V and 3 bases for J; bases not matched to a gene: 9. The DNA of the CDR3 is TGTGCCAGCAGCTTAGTCCCGGCTAGCGGTTACTACAATGAGCAGTTCTTC. As protein: CASSLVPASGYYNEQFF.

The DNA for the CDR3 is TGTGCCAGCTCACCATGGGCGAGGGCCATGAACACTGAAGCTTTCTTT. Protein sequence: CASSPWARAMNTEAFF. The chain links TRBV18 to TRBJ1-1; no clear D gene. With 2 bases removed from V and 0 bases from J, the gap between germline ends came to 13 bases. The CDR3 runs to 16 residues. Germline CDR1 and CDR2: KGHSH and LQKENI.

The chain links TRBV5-1 to TRBJ2-7; weak D call: TRBD1 (5 bases). There are 14 residues in the CDR3. The V end lost 0 bases, the J end lost 4 bases, and 11 bases lay between the germline ends. Germline assignment: CDR1 SGHRS and CDR2 YFSETQ. CDR3 sequence reads: CASSLGGLRYEQYF. The CDR3 nucleotides read TGCGCCAGCAGCTTGGGGGGCTTGAGATACGAGCAGTACTTC.

This chain connects TRBV11-2 to TRBJ2-6; a weak D match, TRBD2 (5 bases). Germline CDR1 is SGHAT and CDR2 is FQNNGV. Trimming took 6 bases from V and 4 from J, leaving 10 bases between them. The CDR3 is 14 amino acids. The DNA of the CDR3 is TGTGCCAGCAGGGGAGTGCTAGGGGCCAACGTCCTGACTTTC. As protein: CASRGVLGANVLTF. Combining the CDR3 with reference TRBV11-2 and TRBJ2-6 gives the whole variable domain EAGVAQSPRYKIIEKRQSVAFWCNPISGHATLYWYQQILGQGPKLLIQFQNNGVVDDSQLPKDRFSAERLKGVDSTLKIQPAKLEDSAVYLCASRGVLGANVLTFGAGSRLTVL.

This rearrangement joins TRBV7-9 to TRBJ2-4; the match to TRBD1 covers 10 bases. The CDR3 has 17 residues. After removal of 1 base from V and 7 bases from J, the junction contained 10 bases not matched to a gene. Germline-derived CDR1 and CDR2 are SEHNR and FQNEAQ (reference sequence). CDR3 protein: CASSLGIRTGGGNIQYF. CDR3 nucleotides: TGTGCCAGCAGCTTAGGGATAAGGACAGGGGGAGGGAACATTCAGTACTTC.

The chain couples TRBV28 to TRBJ1-1; no reliable D call. The CDR3 covers 17 residues. Germline-derived CDR1 and CDR2 are MDHEN and SYDVKM. Trimming pared 4 bases from V and 0 bases from J, leaving 18 bases between. The CDR3 DNA reads as TGTGCCAGCAGTTCCTTCCCCCGGGTGTCGATGAACACTGAAGCTTTCTTT. Translation: CASSSFPRVSMNTEAFF.

The chain has TRBV2 and TRBJ1-2, with D unclear. This CDR3 region has 19 residues. CDR1 is SNHLY, CDR2 FYNNEI, per germline. Trimming cost V 0 bases and J 3 bases, with 23 bases left between them. The CDR3 nucleotides are TGTGCCAGCAGTGAAGCGCGAGGGTACGGTAGCGCTAACCACTATGGCTACACCTTC. This codes for CASSEARGYGSANHYGYTF.

This clone was seen a single time. As DNA, the CDR3 is TGCACCAGCAGCCAAGATCTAAGGCCACTAGCGGGAGTCAGAGGCACAGATACGCAGTATTTT. It encodes CTSSQDLRPLAGVRGTDTQYF. The V and J genes are TRBV1 and TRBJ2-3; TRBD2 is the table's D call and was not checked against the DNA. TRBV1 is flagged as a pseudogene. The CDR3 extends over 21 amino acids.